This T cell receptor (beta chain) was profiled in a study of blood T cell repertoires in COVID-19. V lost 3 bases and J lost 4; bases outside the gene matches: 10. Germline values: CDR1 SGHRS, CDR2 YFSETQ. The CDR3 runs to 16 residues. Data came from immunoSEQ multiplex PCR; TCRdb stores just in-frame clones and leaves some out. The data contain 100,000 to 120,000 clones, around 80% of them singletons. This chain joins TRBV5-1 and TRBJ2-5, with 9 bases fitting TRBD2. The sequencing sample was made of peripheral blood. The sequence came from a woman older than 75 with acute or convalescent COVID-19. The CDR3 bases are TGCGCCAGCAGCTCGAGACTAGCGGAGTCGGGAGAGACCCAGTACTTC. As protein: CASSSRLAESGETQYF.